Reported below is one T cell receptor beta chain. The antigen it recognizes is unknown. The record has no base qualities; no much larger clone is one base away. Genomic DNA was extracted from sorted cells for sequencing of the TCRbeta CDR3 region. TCRbeta CDR3 regions were sequenced using the immunoSEQ Assay. Held by TCRdb, this immuneACCESS table contains in-frame sequences only and omits some clones. Under half of the omission traces to an unresolved V gene where checked; the cause of the rest is unknown. The sample includes roughly 90,000 clones, with about 90% observed a single time. The ten top clones hold roughly 8.9% of the sample. This specimen belongs to a study of OX40 agonist ivuxolimab in advanced cancers. Regarding the research as a whole: Ivuxolimab was an agonistic, fully human IgG2 monoclonal antibody directed against OX40 (CD134), a costimulatory receptor. Intravenous ivuxolimab was administered to patients every 2 weeks at six dose levels: 0.01, 0.1, 0.3, 1.5, 3 and 10 mg/kg. Of the approximately 53 patients in dose escalation, 19 had hepatocellular carcinoma, some 15 had melanoma, 9 had renal cell carcinoma and 9 had head and neck cancer. The dose-escalation cohort was 82.7% male with a mean age of around 64 years, ranging from roughly 20 to 85. Prior anti-PD-1, anti-PD-L1 or anti-CTLA-4 therapy was permitted, and checkpoint inhibitors had been received by around 40% of dose-escalation patients. Partial responses occurred in three dose-escalation patients, of whom one had hepatocellular carcinoma and two had cutaneous melanoma. Peripheral TCRbeta sequencing aimed to test whether ivuxolimab altered TCR sequence diversity and caused clonal T-cell expansion. The paper covers the monotherapy dose-escalation part of the phase I ivuxolimab trial, which included N = 52 patients. Summary of the overall study and its limitations: At doses of 0.1 to 3.0 mg/kg, clonal expansion of both CD4+ and CD8+ T cells in blood was seen between baseline and week 6. After ivuxolimab, expanded clones were on average more numerous among CD8+ T cells than among CD4+ T cells. Partial responders in the 0.1-3.0 mg/kg groups had among the lowest normalized peripheral clonal expansion, especially among CD8+ T cells. The antigen specificity of the peripheral T cells that underwent clonal expansion was not determined. Low levels of normalized T-cell clonal expansion were also seen in some nonresponding patients.

Patients with autoimmune disease history or receiving systemic immunosuppression were excluded from the trial. Peripheral blood for TCR sequencing was collected from all dose cohorts at baseline, on cycle 4 day 1, and on cycle 7 day 1. Samples came from an open-label, multicenter, first-in-human phase I dose-escalation trial of ivuxolimab. Adults with locally advanced or metastatic melanoma, renal cell carcinoma, hepatocellular carcinoma or head and neck squamous cell carcinoma were enrolled in the trial. Before TCR sequencing, CD4+ T cells and CD8+ T cells from peripheral blood were sorted into separate populations. After removal of 2 bases from V and 2 bases from J, the junction retains 4 bases not matched to a gene. In the germline V gene (reference sequence), CDR1 corresponds to MNHNY and CDR2 to SVGAGI. The CDR3 runs 15 residues from the cysteine to the phenylalanine. Kept here is only the CDR3 DNA, which spans 45 bases and is read in frame from base 1.

The rearranged chain carries TRBV6-6 and TRBJ2-7; 9 nucleotides in the junction match TRBD2. Specimen: CD4+ or CD8+ T cells sorted from blood, collected in a trial of the OX40 agonist ivuxolimab. This clonotype was obtained from an adult with an advanced solid tumor such as melanoma, head and neck, liver or kidney cancer. The sequenced DNA is TGTGCCAGCAGTTACATTTCTAGCGGGACCTACGAGCAGTACTTC. It encodes CASSYISSGTYEQYF.